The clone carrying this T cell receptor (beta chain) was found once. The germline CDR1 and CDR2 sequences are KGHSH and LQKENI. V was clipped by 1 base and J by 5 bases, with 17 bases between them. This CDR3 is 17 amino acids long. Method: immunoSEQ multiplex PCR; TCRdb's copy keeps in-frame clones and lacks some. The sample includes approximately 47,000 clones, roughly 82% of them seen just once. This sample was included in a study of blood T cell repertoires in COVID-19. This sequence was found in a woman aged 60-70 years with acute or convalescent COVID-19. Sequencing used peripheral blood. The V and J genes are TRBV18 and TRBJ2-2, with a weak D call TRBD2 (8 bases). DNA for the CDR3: TGTGCCAGCTCACCACGCCGGGAGGGGGCTAGGACCGGGGAGCTGTTTTTT. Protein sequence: CASSPRREGARTGELFF.